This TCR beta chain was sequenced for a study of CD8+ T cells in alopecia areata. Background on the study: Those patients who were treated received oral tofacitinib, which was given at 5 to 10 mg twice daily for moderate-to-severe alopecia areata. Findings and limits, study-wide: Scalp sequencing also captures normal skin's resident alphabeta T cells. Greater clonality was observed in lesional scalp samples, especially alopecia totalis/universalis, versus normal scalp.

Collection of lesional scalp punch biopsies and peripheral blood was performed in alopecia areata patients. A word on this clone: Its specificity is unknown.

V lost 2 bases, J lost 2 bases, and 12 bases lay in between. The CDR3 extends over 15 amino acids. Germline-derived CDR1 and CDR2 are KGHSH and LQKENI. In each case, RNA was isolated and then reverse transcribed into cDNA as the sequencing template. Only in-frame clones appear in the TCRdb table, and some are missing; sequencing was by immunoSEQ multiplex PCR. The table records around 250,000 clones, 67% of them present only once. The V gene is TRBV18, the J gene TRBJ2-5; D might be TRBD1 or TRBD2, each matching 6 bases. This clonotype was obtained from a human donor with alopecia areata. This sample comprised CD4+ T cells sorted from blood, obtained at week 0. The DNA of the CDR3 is TGTGCCAGCTCACCATCGGGGGCTGCTCAAGAGACCCAGTACTTC. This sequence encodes CASSPSGAAQETQYF.